This TCR beta chain derives from a study of T cell changes during pregnancy in multiple sclerosis. Sequenced by immunoSEQ multiplex PCR; TCRdb stores in-frame clones only, minus some. The table records approximately 130,000 clones, around 95% of them present only once. This clone has only a few counts. The CDR3 contains 13 residues. Germline-derived CDR1 and CDR2 are GTSNPN and SVGIG (reference sequence). The ends were cut back, 0 bases at V and 3 bases at J, with 6 bases in the middle. The clonotype comes from a female donor with multiple sclerosis, enrolled in a pregnancy study. The V call is TRBV30, the J call TRBJ1-3; possibly TRBD1 for D (6 bases). The sequencing here drew on peripheral blood, taken after pregnancy. CDR3: CAWSVQGGNTIYF. CDR3 in DNA: TGTGCCTGGAGTGTACAGGGTGGAAACACCATATATTTT.